This entry is about one TCR beta chain. Patients who underwent sequencing had shown CD8+CD57+ cell expansion by flow cytometry. This entry is derived from a study of CD8+CD57+ T cells in acquired aplastic anemia. The junction had 10 bases not matched to a gene; V was cut back by 3 bases and J by 3 bases. The CDR3 runs to 16 residues. CDR1 and CDR2 (germline): KGHDR, SFDVKD. Genomic DNA acted as the template from which TCR beta VDJ combination and CDR3 sequence profiling were carried out. Each CDR3 protein gets one entry after TCRdb re-called the reads with MiXCR. Of 100,000 to 150,000 distinct CDR3 sequences listed, approximately 40% are singletons.

This chain connects TRBV24-1 to TRBJ2-7, with TRBD1 matching 7 bases. Sequenced input: sorted CD4+, CD8+, or CD8+CD57+ T cells (not recorded which) from PBMCs. The source of this sequence is a human donor with aplastic anemia. The CDR3 loop reads CATSDSDRAGGYEQYF. DNA of the CDR3: TGTGCCACCAGTGATAGCGACAGGGCTGGGGGCTACGAGCAGTACTTC.